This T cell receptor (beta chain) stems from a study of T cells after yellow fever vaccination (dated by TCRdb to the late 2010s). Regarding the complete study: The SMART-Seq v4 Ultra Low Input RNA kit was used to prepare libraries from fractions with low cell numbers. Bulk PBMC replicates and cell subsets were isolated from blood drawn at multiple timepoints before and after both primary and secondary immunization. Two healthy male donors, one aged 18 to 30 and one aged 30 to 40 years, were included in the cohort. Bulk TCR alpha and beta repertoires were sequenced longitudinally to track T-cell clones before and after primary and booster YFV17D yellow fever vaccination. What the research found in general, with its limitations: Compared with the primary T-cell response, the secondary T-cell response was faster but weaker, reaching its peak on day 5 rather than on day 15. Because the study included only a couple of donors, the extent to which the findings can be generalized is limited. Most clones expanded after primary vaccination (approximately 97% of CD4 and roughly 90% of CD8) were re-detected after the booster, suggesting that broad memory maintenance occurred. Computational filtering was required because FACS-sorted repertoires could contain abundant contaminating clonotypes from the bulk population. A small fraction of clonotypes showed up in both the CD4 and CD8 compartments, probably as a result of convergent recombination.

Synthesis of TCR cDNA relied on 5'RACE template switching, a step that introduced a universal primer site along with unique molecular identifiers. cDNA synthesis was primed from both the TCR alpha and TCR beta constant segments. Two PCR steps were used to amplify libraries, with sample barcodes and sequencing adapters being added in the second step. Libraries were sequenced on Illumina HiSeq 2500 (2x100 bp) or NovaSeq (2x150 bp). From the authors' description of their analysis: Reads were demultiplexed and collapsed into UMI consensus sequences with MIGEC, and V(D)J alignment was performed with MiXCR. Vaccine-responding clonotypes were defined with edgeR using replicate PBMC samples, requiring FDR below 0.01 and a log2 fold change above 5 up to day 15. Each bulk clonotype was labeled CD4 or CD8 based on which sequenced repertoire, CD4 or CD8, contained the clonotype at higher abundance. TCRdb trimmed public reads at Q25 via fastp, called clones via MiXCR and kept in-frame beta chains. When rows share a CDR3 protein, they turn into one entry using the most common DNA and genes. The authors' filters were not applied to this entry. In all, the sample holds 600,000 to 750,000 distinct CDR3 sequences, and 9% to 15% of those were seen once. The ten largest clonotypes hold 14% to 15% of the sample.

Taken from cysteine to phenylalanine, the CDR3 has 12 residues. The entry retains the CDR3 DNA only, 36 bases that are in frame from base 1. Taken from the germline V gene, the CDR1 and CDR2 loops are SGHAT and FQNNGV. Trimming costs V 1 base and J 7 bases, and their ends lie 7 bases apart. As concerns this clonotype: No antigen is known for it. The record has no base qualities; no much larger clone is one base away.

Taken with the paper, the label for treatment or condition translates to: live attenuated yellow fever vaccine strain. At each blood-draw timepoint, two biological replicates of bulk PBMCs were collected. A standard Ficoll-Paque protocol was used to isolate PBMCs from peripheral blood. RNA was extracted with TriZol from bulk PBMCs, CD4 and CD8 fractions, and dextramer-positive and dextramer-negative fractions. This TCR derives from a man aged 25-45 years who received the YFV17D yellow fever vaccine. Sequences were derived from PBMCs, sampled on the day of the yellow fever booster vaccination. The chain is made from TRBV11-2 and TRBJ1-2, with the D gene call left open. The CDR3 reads CASSLGRIGYTF. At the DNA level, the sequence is TGTGCCAGCAGCTTAGGGCGAATTGGCTACACCTTC.